The clone carrying this T cell receptor (beta chain) was found a few times. This sample was included in a study of T cells of healthy individuals. The CDR3 length is 16 residues. Germline trimming cut 5 bases from V and 5 bases from J; bases unmatched to any gene: 12. From germline, CDR1 is SGHTA and CDR2 FQGNSA. Via MiXCR, TCRdb re-called the 5' RACE reads, giving one row per CDR3 protein. Here the sample spans around 98,000 distinct CDR3 sequences, about 16% being singletons. V gene TRBV7-2 combines with J gene TRBJ2-5; 9 bases map to TRBD2. The receptor was isolated from a human donor in good health. In DNA, the CDR3 is TGTGCCAGCAGCCCCCGGGTAGCGGGGGTGCTTGAGACCCAGTACTTC. It specifies CASSPRVAGVLETQYF.